This TCR beta chain was profiled in a study of Ad26.COV2.S vaccination and SARS-CoV-2 variants. The CDR3 runs 15 residues. Trimming cost V 7 bases and J 12 bases; bases outside gene matches: 17. In germline, CDR1 is MNHNS, CDR2 SASEGT. Clones were sequenced by immunoSEQ multiplex PCR, and TCRdb holds only the in-frame ones, with some missing. In the table there are hundreds of thousands of clones, around nine tenths of which are singletons. Treatment here: 19 received Ad26.COV2.S at low or high dose, single or two shots; several received placebo; per-sample allocation not given. The samples date from day 63 after the first vaccine or placebo injection.

The receptor comes from a person aged 18-65 years who received the Ad26.COV2.S COVID-19 vaccine or a placebo. Sequences were derived from peripheral blood, sampled in a trial of Ad26.COV2.S vaccine versus placebo. V gene TRBV6-1 combines with J gene TRBJ2-7; 11 nucleotides line up with TRBD2. In DNA, the CDR3 is TGTGCCAGCACTCCCGGGCTAGCGGGGGGTCTAGCTCGGTACTTC. Protein product: CASTPGLAGGLARYF.